This note documents a single T cell receptor (beta chain) sequence. TCRdb keeps only in-frame clones here, not all; method: immunoSEQ multiplex PCR. This table has some 48,000 clones, around 90% appearing once. This sample is part of a study of blood T cell repertoires in COVID-19. The sequence came from a human donor in a cohort sampled during active COVID-19. Sequenced input: peripheral blood.

The CDR3 sequence: CASSAQGPEAFF. CDR3 DNA: TGTGCCAGCAGCGCCCAGGGGCCTGAAGCTTTCTTT. V usage is TRBV9 and J usage is TRBJ1-1; tentatively, D is TRBD1 (6 bases). Germline V gene data show CDR1 as SGDLS and CDR2 as YYNGEE. V lost 3 bases to trimming and J lost 6 bases, with 9 bases between them. This CDR3 has 12 amino acids.